This T cell receptor (beta chain) was recorded in a study of CD8 T cells in ankylosing spondylitis. MiXCR, run by TCRdb on the 5' RACE reads, gives a single entry per CDR3 protein. The sample includes around 6,800 distinct CDR3 sequences, roughly 7.7% of them seen just once. Germline V gene data show CDR1 as SGDLS and CDR2 as YYNGEE. The CDR3 extends over 16 amino acids. Trimming stripped 3 bases from V and 1 base from J, with 15 bases between. This clonotype is classed as medium-sized. The origin of this receptor is a male donor with ankylosing spondylitis or in good health (not recorded which). V and J are TRBV9 and TRBJ2-3; maybe TRBD1 (6 bases). The material sequenced was blood, either unsorted or a sorted T cell fraction (not recorded which). The CDR3 is CASSDRPNRGTDTQYF. CDR3 coding DNA: TGTGCCAGCAGCGACCGCCCAAACAGGGGCACAGATACGCAGTATTTT.